The rows below give T cell receptor beta chains drawn from one sample of a study of OX40 agonist ivuxolimab in advanced cancers. This table comes from immunoSEQ multiplex PCR, and its TCRdb copy is limited to in-frame clones, with some not included. The repertoire holds fewer than 70,000 clones, with about 92% as singletons. The sample here was CD4+ or CD8+ T cells sorted from blood, taken in a trial of the OX40 agonist ivuxolimab. Source of these receptors: an adult with an advanced solid tumor such as melanoma, head and neck, liver or kidney cancer. CDR3s include the opening cysteine and the closing phenylalanine or tryptophan. Each record gives: J gene, V gene, D gene, clone size, CDR3 DNA, CDR3 protein. D genes are given only for firm matches. Size values are once, few and many counts, or a class for expanded clones, and some rows have none.

TRBJ1-2 | TRBV7-2 | TRBD1 | . | TGTGCCAGCAGCCCGGACAGGGCGACTAGCTATGGCTACACCTTC | CASSPDRATSYGYTF
TRBJ1-2 | TRBV5-1 | . | . | TGCGCCAGCAGCTTGAGCGCCAGCCCAGGGAGCTATGGCTACACCTTC | CASSLSASPGSYGYTF
TRBJ1-1 | TRBV10-1 | . | . | TGCGCCAGCAGTGGAGAGGGCTTGAACACTGAAGCTTTCTTT | CASSGEGLNTEAFF
TRBJ1-4 | TRBV20-1 | . | . | TGCAGTGCTAACCTCGGGGCAGAACTGTTTTTT | CSANLGAELFF
TRBJ1-1 | TRBV6-1 | TRBD1 | . | TGTGCCAGCAGTGGTGGGGGGACAGGGGGCACTGAAGCTTTCTTT | CASSGGGTGGTEAFF
TRBJ1-6 | TRBV18 | . | . | TGTGCCAGCTCACCCACCCGGACAGACGGGAATTCACCCCTCCACTTT | CASSPTRTDGNSPLHF
TRBJ1-6 | TRBV2 | . | . | TGTGCCAGCAGTGAATCTCAGTACTATAATTCACCCCTCCACTTT | CASSESQYYNSPLHF
TRBJ2-3 | TRBV11-2 | TRBD1 | . | TGTGCCAGCAGCCCCAGACTGGGACAGGGGACAGATACGCAGTATTTT | CASSPRLGQGTDTQYF
TRBJ2-7 | TRBV6-1 | . | . | TGTGCCAGCAGTGAAAGCCGATCTACGGGGCCTGGGGGATACGAGCAGTACTTC | CASSESRSTGPGGYEQYF
TRBJ2-7 | TRBV2 | . | . | TGTGCCAGCAGTGAACACCTCTCGGGGGCGCATTCCTACGAGCAGTACTTC | CASSEHLSGAHSYEQYF
TRBJ1-6 | TRBV6-1 | TRBD1 | . | TGTGCCAGCAGTGGAACCGGGACAGGCTTTACCGCGTCACCCCTCCACTTT | CASSGTGTGFTASPLHF
TRBJ1-3 | TRBV30 | . | . | TGTGCCTGGAGGCCCGGACAGTCCACTGGAAACACCATATATTTT | CAWRPGQSTGNTIYF
TRBJ2-2 | TRBV15 | . | . | TGTGCCACCAGCAGGGGGCTAACAGCGAACACCGGGGAGCTGTTTTTT | CATSRGLTANTGELFF
TRBJ1-6 | TRBV7-2 | . | . | TGTGCTGAACAGGGACCCGATAATTCACCCCTCCACTTT | CAEQGPDNSPLHF
TRBJ2-5 | TRBV19 | . | . | TGTGCCAGTACTGACAGGTGGGAGACCCAGTACTTC | CASTDRWETQYF
TRBJ1-5 | TRBV19 | . | . | TGTGCCAGCGTTGGGGGGTCTCGGGCTGTCAATCAGCCCCAGCATTTT | CASVGGSRAVNQPQHF
TRBJ2-5 | TRBV5-1 | TRBD2 | few | TGCGCCAGCAGCCCGACTAGCTTGGTACAAGAGACCCAGTACTTC | CASSPTSLVQETQYF
TRBJ2-7 | TRBV11-2 | . | . | TGTGCCAGCAGTTCTCAACCCGGGATAACCTACGAGCAGTACTTC | CASSSQPGITYEQYF
TRBJ1-6 | TRBV6-1 | . | . | TGTGCCAGCAGTGCCCTCGGTCATTCACCCCTCCACTTT | CASSALGHSPLHF
TRBJ1-2 | TRBV14 | . | . | TGTGCCAGCAGCCTCACAGTGAACTATGGCTACACCTTC | CASSLTVNYGYTF
TRBJ1-1 | TRBV7-9 | . | . | TGTGCCAGCAGCTCTAGGGGGTACTCCGCCATGAACACTGAAGCTTTCTTT | CASSSRGYSAMNTEAFF
TRBJ2-7 | TRBV10-3 | TRBD1 | . | TGTGCCACCAGGGACAGGGCCTACGAGCAGTACTTC | CATRDRAYEQYF
TRBJ2-7 | TRBV6-4 | TRBD1 | . | TGTGCCAGCAGTGACTCTTTCAGACAGGGGTTGGAGTACGAGCAGTACTTC | CASSDSFRQGLEYEQYF
TRBJ1-5 | TRBV6-5 | . | . | TGTGCCAGCAGTTCCAGTTTCAATCAGCCCCAGCATTTT | CASSSSFNQPQHF
TRBJ1-2 | TRBV5-4 | . | . | TGTGCCAGCAGCTCCTTATCTAACTATGGCTACACCTTC | CASSSLSNYGYTF
TRBJ2-1 | TRBV5-1 | . | . | TGCGCCAGCAGGTCGAGCTCCTCCCGCAATGAGCAGTTCTTC | CASRSSSSRNEQFF
TRBJ2-3 | TRBV5-4 | TRBD2 | . | TGTGCCAGCAGCTTGGCCAAGACTAGCGGGGGGGCAGATACGCAGTATTTT | CASSLAKTSGGADTQYF
TRBJ2-7 | TRBV28 | . | . | TGTGCCAGCAGCCCCGATTCCTACGAGCAGTACTTC | CASSPDSYEQYF
TRBJ2-1 | TRBV5-1 | . | . | TGCGCCAGCAGCCCCGGGGGTTCCTACAATGAGCAGTTCTTC | CASSPGGSYNEQFF
TRBJ2-7 | TRBV4-1 | . | . | TGCGCCAGCAGCCAAGATGGGCGTGATGGGGCCACCTACGAGCAGTACTTC | CASSQDGRDGATYEQYF
TRBJ2-7 | TRBV19 | TRBD2 | once | TGTGCCAGTAGTATAATAGCGGGGGGGCGGAACGAGCAGTACTTC | CASSIIAGGRNEQYF
TRBJ1-4 | TRBV29-1 | . | . | TGCAGCGTTGAGGGGGGACCTAATGAAAAACTGTTTTTT | CSVEGGPNEKLFF
TRBJ1-2 | TRBV7-9 | . | . | TGTGCCAGCAGCTCTATAAGGTACCTACAGGGAACTAACTATGGCTACACCTTC | CASSSIRYLQGTNYGYTF
TRBJ2-7 | TRBV7-9 | . | . | TGTGCCAGCAGCACCCGGACGGACGGGGGCGAGCAGTACTTC | CASSTRTDGGEQYF